This T cell receptor beta chain was sequenced in a study of CD8 T cell repertoires and HIV-1 epitope variants. Across the study: Separate wells received one of Twenty-five Gag or Nef variant peptides.

Germline V CDR1 and CDR2: SNHLY, FYNNEI. Trimming stripped 2 bases from V and 1 base from J, with 5 bases between. The CDR3 spans 13 residues. Survey-depth immunoSEQ sequencing covered TCR beta CDR3 regions. TCRdb keeps only in-frame clones here, not all; method: immunoSEQ multiplex PCR. Of about 7,300 clones in the sample, 63% were seen once. In the case of this clone: No antigen is known for it.

The specimen was cultured CD8+ T cells derived from PBMCs. This sequence originates from a male donor with HIV. V usage is TRBV2 and J usage is TRBJ1-2; D is undetermined. CDR3 nucleotide sequence: TGTGCCAGCAGTGAAAAGGGTAACTATGGCTACACCTTC. Residues: CASSEKGNYGYTF.